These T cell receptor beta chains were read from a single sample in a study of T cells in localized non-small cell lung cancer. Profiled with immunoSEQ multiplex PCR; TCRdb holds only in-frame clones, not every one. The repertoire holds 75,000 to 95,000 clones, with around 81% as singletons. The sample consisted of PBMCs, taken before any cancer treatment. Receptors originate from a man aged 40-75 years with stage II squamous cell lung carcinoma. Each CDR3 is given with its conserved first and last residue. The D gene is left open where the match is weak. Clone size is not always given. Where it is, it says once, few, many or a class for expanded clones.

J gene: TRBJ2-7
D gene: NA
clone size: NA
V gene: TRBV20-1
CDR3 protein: CSAKNSYEQYF
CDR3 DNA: TGCAGTGCTAAAAACTCCTACGAGCAGTACTTC

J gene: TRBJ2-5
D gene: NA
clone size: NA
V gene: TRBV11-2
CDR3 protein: CASSLGLRGLGETQYF
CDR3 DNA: TGTGCCAGCAGCTTAGGCTTAAGAGGGCTAGGGGAGACCCAGTACTTC

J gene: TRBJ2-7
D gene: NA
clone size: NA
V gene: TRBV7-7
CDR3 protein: CASSPGQGGIEQYF
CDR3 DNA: TGTGCTAGCAGCCCCGGACAGGGAGGGATCGAGCAGTACTTC

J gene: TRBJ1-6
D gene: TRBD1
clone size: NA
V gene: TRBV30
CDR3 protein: CAWSYQQGARYNSPLHF
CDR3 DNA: TGTGCCTGGAGTTATCAACAGGGGGCTAGATATAATTCACCCCTCCACTTT

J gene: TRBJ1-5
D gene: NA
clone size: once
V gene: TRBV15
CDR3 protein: CATSRAPNQPQHF
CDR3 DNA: TGTGCCACCAGCAGAGCTCCTAATCAGCCCCAGCATTTT

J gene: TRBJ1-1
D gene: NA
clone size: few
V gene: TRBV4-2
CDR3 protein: CASSQADNPGAEAFF
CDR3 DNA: TGTGCCAGCAGCCAAGCTGACAATCCGGGTGCTGAAGCTTTCTTT

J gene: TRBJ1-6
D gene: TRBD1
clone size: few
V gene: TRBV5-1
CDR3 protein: CASSFSTGKGSPLHF
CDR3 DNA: TGCGCCAGCAGCTTTTCGACAGGGAAGGGTTCACCCCTCCACTTT

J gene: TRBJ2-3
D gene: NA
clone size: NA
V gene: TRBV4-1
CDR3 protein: CASSQDPPDTDTQYF
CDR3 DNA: TGCGCCAGCAGCCAAGACCCTCCAGACACAGATACGCAGTATTTT

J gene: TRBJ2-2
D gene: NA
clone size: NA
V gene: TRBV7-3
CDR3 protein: CASSRGVTNTGELFF
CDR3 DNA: TGTGCCAGCAGCCGCGGGGTTACCAACACCGGGGAGCTGTTTTTT

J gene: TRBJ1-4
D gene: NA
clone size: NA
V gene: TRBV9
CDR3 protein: CASSSGVTANEKLFF
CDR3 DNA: TGTGCCAGCAGCTCAGGGGTGACGGCTAATGAAAAACTGTTTTTT

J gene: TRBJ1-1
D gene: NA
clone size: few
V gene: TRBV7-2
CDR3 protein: CASRPGPGSTEAFF
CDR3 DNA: TGTGCCAGCAGACCCGGGCCGGGGTCCACTGAAGCTTTCTTT

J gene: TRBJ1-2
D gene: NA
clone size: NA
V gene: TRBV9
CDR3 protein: CASSAARPPAPDYGYTF
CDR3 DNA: TGTGCCAGCAGCGCGGCGAGGCCGCCAGCCCCGGACTATGGCTACACCTTC

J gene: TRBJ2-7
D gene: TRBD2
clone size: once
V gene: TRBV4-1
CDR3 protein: CASSQLWGLLAGSYEQYF
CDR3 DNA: TGCGCCAGCAGCCAATTATGGGGGCTGCTAGCGGGGAGCTACGAGCAGTACTTC

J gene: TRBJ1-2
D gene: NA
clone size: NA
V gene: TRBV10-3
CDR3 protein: CAISPGPRQAFLNYGYTF
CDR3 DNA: TGTGCCATCAGTCCGGGACCGAGACAGGCCTTTCTAAACTATGGCTACACCTTC

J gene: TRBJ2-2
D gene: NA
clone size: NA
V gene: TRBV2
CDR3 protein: CASSGYSRNTGELFF
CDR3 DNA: TGTGCCAGCAGTGGTTATTCAAGGAACACCGGGGAGCTGTTTTTT

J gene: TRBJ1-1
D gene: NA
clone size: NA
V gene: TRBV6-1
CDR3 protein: CASVQDVEGPEAFF
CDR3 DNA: TGTGCCAGCGTACAGGACGTGGAGGGACCTGAAGCTTTCTTT

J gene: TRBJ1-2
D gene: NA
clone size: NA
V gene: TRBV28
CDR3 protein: CASTVEQANYGYTF
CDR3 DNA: TGTGCCAGCACCGTGGAGCAGGCTAACTATGGCTACACCTTC

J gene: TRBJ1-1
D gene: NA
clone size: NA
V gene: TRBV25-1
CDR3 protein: CASTLRTEAFF
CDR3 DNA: TGTGCCAGCACTCTCAGGACTGAAGCTTTCTTT

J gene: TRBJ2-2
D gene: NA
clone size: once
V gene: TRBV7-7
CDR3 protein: CASSLSGAGELFF
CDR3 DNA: TGTGCTAGCAGCTTGAGCGGCGCCGGGGAGCTGTTTTTT

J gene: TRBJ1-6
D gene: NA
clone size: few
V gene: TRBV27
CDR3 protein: CASSPNSPLHF
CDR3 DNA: TGTGCCAGCAGCCCTAATTCACCCCTCCACTTT

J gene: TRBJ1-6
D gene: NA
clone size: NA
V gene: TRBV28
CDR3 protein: CAITQGGRSSYNSPLHF
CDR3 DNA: TGTGCCATTACACAGGGAGGGCGTAGCTCCTATAATTCACCCCTCCACTTT

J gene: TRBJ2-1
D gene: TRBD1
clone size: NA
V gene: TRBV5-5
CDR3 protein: CASSYWTGANEQFF
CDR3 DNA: TGTGCCAGCAGCTACTGGACAGGGGCCAATGAGCAGTTCTTC

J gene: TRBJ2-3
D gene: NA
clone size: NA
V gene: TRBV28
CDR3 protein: CASSLLGPGSTDTQYF
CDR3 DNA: TGTGCCAGCAGTTTATTAGGGCCGGGGAGCACAGATACGCAGTATTTT

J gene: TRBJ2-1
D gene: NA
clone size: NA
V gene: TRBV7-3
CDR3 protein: CASSPGFNNEQFF
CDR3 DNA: TGTGCCAGCAGCCCCGGGTTCAACAATGAGCAGTTCTTC

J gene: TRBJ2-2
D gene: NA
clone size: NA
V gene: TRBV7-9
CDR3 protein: CASSPTTHTGELFF
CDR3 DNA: TGTGCCAGCAGCCCTACTACACACACCGGGGAGCTGTTTTTT

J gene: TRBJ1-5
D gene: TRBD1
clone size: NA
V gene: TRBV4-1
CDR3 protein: CASSQKTGGFWPQHF
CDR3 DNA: TGCGCCAGCAGCCAGAAGACAGGGGGATTTTGGCCCCAGCATTTT